This T cell receptor (beta chain) was captured in a study of T cells in Graves' hyperthyroidism and ophthalmopathy. Clinical symptoms, serum thyroxine and TRAb, thyroid ultrasound and orbital computed tomography were used for the diagnoses. V shed 3 bases and J 4 bases; nucleotides not matched to a gene: 9. Per germline, CDR1 MNHNS and CDR2 SASEGT. This CDR3 spans 17 amino acids. The investigators amplified TCR beta CDR3 regions from RNA transcripts. The TCR CDR3 first-round RT-PCR relied on the HTBI primer set. TCRdb analysed the multiplex PCR reads with MiXCR anew, one entry per CDR3 protein. There are hundreds of thousands of distinct CDR3 sequences in the sample; approximately 14% occur only once, and roughly 15% lies in the top ten. A few counts support this clonotype.

The receptor was derived from a woman under 30 with Graves' hyperthyroidism. Specimen: blood. This rearrangement joins TRBV6-1 to TRBJ2-3; 11 nucleotides align to TRBD2. For the CDR3, the DNA is TGTGCCAGCAGTGACCCCCTCCTAGCGGGGGGCCCAGATACGCAGTATTTT. As protein: CASSDPLLAGGPDTQYF.